The clone carrying this T cell receptor beta chain has a single count. In the original analysis: Amplification from reference gene primers served as the basis for estimated nucleated cell counts. Libraries were prepared by immunoSEQ multiplex PCR; TCRdb keeps only in-frame clonotypes and omits some of them. V, J and clone size derive from that table, while D and trimming were established from the DNA sequence. The sample carries roughly 100,000 clones, roughly 80% recorded once. This entry is derived from a study of blood T cell repertoires in COVID-19. Overall study: COVID-19 samples from acute and convalescent phases originated in the United States, Italy and Spain. Sample material is recorded as cDNA or gDNA derived from T cells, B-cell-depleted T cells, or PBMCs.

There are 15 residues in the CDR3. Germline loops: CDR1 SGHRS, CDR2 YFSETQ. The V gene end was trimmed by 4 bases and the J gene end by 1 base; junction bases not matched to a gene: 3. This clonotype was sampled from a woman aged 80 or older with acute or convalescent COVID-19. The material sequenced was peripheral blood. The chain combines TRBV5-1 with TRBJ2-3; TRBD2 matches at 10 bases. The chain's CDR3 is CASSDGLAGTDTQYF. CDR3 coding DNA: TGCGCCAGCAGCGATGGACTAGCGGGCACAGATACGCAGTATTTT.